The 23 T cell receptor beta chains in this list originate from one sample, sequenced in a study of cytomegalovirus exposure and HLA in healthy donors. With 60 Vbeta and 13 Jbeta primers, the PCR was carried out. Generated by immunoSEQ multiplex PCR, the TCRdb table keeps only in-frame clones and is missing some. The sample lists about 200,000 clones; about three quarters were seen once. Sequencing used PBMCs. The origin of the receptors is a middle-aged woman in good health and CMV-seronegative.

The chain recombines TRBV27 with TRBJ2-1, with 11 bases that match TRBD2. CDR1 and CDR2 from the germline V gene are MNHEY and SMNVEV (reference sequence). The CDR3 covers 17 residues. Trimming cost V 8 bases and J 2 bases; bases outside gene matches: 11. CDR3 nucleotides: TGTGCCAGCCGTTCGTCGGTAGCGGGAGGGCCCTACAATGAGCAGTTCTTC. It specifies CASRSSVAGGPYNEQFF.

V usage is TRBV7-9 and J usage is TRBJ2-7, with D perhaps matching TRBD1 (8 bases). CDR1 and CDR2 (germline): SEHNR, FQNEAQ (reference sequence). Trimming removed 4 bases from V and 4 bases from J, with 14 bases in between. This CDR3 spans 14 amino acids. CDR3 nucleotides: TGTGCCAGCAGCTCGGACAGGGAGGGATACGAGCAGTACTTC. Translated: CASSSDREGYEQYF.

This clone has just a few counts. The gene calls are TRBV5-1 and TRBJ2-2; the match to TRBD1 covers 7 bases. The CDR3 covers 14 residues. Trimming took 7 bases from V and 2 from J; bases not matched to a gene: 5. The germline CDR1 and CDR2 sequences are SGHRS and YFSETQ. In DNA form, the CDR3 reads TGCGCCAGCTCTCGGGACAGTAACACCGGGGAGCTGTTTTTT. This sequence encodes CASSRDSNTGELFF.

CDR3 nucleotide sequence: TGTGCCAGCAGGGGGCAGGGGGCAGTATCCTACGAGCAGTACGTC. The encoded protein is CASRGQGAVSYEQYV. The chain has TRBV5-4 and TRBJ2-7; TRBD1 aligns across 8 bases. Per germline, CDR1 SGHNT and CDR2 YYREEE (reference sequence). This CDR3 is 15 amino acids long. V trimming: 5 bases; J trimming: 1 base; junction bases outside the gene matches: 8.

This clone was observed a handful of times. The V and J genes are TRBV15 and TRBJ1-4; 7 bases map to TRBD1. Germline V gene lookup returns CDR1 LNHNV and CDR2 YYDKDF (reference sequence). Germline trimming cut 5 bases from V and 8 bases from J; bases unmatched to any gene: 14. This CDR3 is built from 16 residues. CDR3 region: CATSRTDRVGGEKLFF. The CDR3 DNA reads TGTGCCACCAGCCGCACCGACAGGGTCGGAGGGGAAAAACTGTTTTTT.

The V call is TRBV5-4, the J call TRBJ2-2; the D gene is possibly TRBD2 (7 bases). In germline, CDR1 is SGHNT, CDR2 YYREEE (reference sequence). This CDR3 spans 16 amino acids. Deletions cut 4 bases from V and 1 base from J, with 14 bases between. CDR3 sequence: CASSPGGGMNTGELFF. CDR3 nucleotide sequence: TGTGCCAGCAGCCCTGGGGGGGGCATGAACACCGGGGAGCTGTTTTTT.

The genes are TRBV5-1 and TRBJ1-1; 7 bases fit TRBD1. Trimming at V came to 4 bases and at J to 8 bases, leaving 11 bases not matched to a gene. The CDR3 sequence is 14 residues long. Germline values: CDR1 SGHRS, CDR2 YFSETQ. In nucleotides, the CDR3 is TGCGCCAGCAGCGGGGGACAGAGAGTCGACGAAGCTTTCTTT. Its translation: CASSGGQRVDEAFF.

Concerning this clone: Other DNA sequences in this sample translate to the same CDR3. This rearrangement joins TRBV19 to TRBJ2-5; 8 nucleotides match TRBD1. The J call is in doubt because the DNA end fits TRBJ2-7 better. CDR1 is LNHDA and CDR2 is SQIVND in the germline V gene (reference sequence). This CDR3 contains 14 residues. The CDR3 nucleotides read TGTGCCAGTAGTGGACAGGGTGGCACCTACGAGCAGTACTTC. Translating it yields CASSGQGGTYEQYF.

The J gene is TRBJ2-2, the V gene TRBV7-2; D is possibly TRBD2 (6 bases). This CDR3 has 15 residues. CDR1 and CDR2 (germline): SGHTA, FQGNSA. Trimming cost V 8 bases and J 4 bases, with 17 bases left between them. Here the CDR3 reads CASSRGGGTTGELFF. In nucleotides, the CDR3 is TGTGCCAGCTCGCGGGGTGGGGGAACCACCGGGGAGCTGTTTTTT.

The V and J genes are TRBV30 and TRBJ1-3; no firm D call. Germline lookup yields CDR1 GTSNPN and CDR2 SVGIG (reference sequence). CDR3 size: 15 residues. Trimming left V 5 bases short and J 4 bases short, with 18 bases between. Written as DNA, the CDR3 is TGTGCCTGGGGGCGCGGGGAGTCCCTCGGAAACACCATATATTTT. This translates into CAWGRGESLGNTIYF.

This clone has only one observation. The rearrangement joins TRBV9 to TRBJ2-7, with 7 bases fitting TRBD1. This CDR3 is 14 amino acids long. The germline gives CDR1 SGDLS, CDR2 YYNGEE. The trim removed 3 bases at V and 4 bases at J, leaving 7 bases unmatched. CDR3 sequence reads: CASSDRDSEYEQYF. CDR3 bases: TGTGCCAGCAGCGATCGGGACAGTGAGTACGAGCAGTACTTC. Filled out from reference TRBV9 and TRBJ2-7, the complete variable domain reads DSGVTQTPKHLITATGQRVTLRCSPRSGDLSVYWYQQSLDQGLQFLIQYYNGEERAKGNILERFSAQQFPDLHSELNLSSLELGDSALYFCASSDRDSEYEQYFGPGTRLTVT.

The chain links TRBV7-7 to TRBJ2-1; 7 bases fit TRBD2. The CDR3 contains 13 residues. Germline V gene lookup returns CDR1 SSHAT and CDR2 FNYEAQ (reference sequence). V was pared by 4 bases and J by 9 bases, with 6 bases of the junction left unmatched. The CDR3 loop is CASSYRLATEQFF. CDR3 nucleotides: TGTGCCAGCAGCTATCGACTAGCAACTGAGCAGTTCTTC.

The chain links TRBV7-2 to TRBJ2-5; the D is unclear. Germline V CDR1 and CDR2: SGHTA, FQGNSA. V gave up 3 bases and J gave up 3 bases, with 8 bases separating them. The CDR3 is 13 amino acids. The CDR3 protein is CASSFQAEETQYF. The DNA of the CDR3 is TGTGCCAGCAGCTTCCAAGCTGAAGAGACCCAGTACTTC.

The V call is TRBV19, the J call TRBJ1-2; D remains unclear. The length of the CDR3 is 13 residues. CDR1 is LNHDA and CDR2 is SQIVND in the germline V gene (reference sequence). Trimming pared 1 base from V and 8 bases from J, leaving 11 bases between. CDR3 bases: TGTGCCAGTAGTATAGGGGCGGGGAGCGGCTACACCTTC. Amino acid sequence: CASSIGAGSGYTF. The full variable domain, rest sourced from reference TRBV19 and TRBJ1-2, is DGGITQSPKYLFRKEGQNVTLSCEQNLNHDAMYWYRQDPGQGLRLIYYSQIVNDFQKGDIAEGYSVSREKKESFPLTVTSAQKNPTAFYLCASSIGAGSGYTFGSGTRLTVV.

The rearrangement joins TRBV19 to TRBJ2-2, with TRBD2 matching 11 bases. The J segment lost 5 bases and the V segment lost 5 bases, leaving 7 bases of the junction unmatched. The CDR3 sequence is 16 residues long. The germline CDR1 and CDR2 sequences are LNHDA and SQIVND (reference sequence). This CDR3 is CASSYTSGSNTGELFF. In DNA, the CDR3 is TGTGCCAGTAGTTACACTAGCGGGAGCAATACCGGGGAGCTGTTTTTT.

V is TRBV5-1 and J is TRBJ2-3; 12 positions agree with TRBD2. Trimming cost V 0 bases and J 2 bases; bases outside gene matches: 10. This CDR3 is built from 19 residues. Looked up from germline, CDR1 is SGHRS and CDR2 is YFSETQ. CDR3 DNA: TGCGCCAGCAGCTTGGCTAGCGGGAGGGCCGGAGGGGACACAGATACGCAGTATTTT. It translates to CASSLASGRAGGDTDTQYF.

J is TRBJ1-5 and V is TRBV5-8; 8 bases agree with TRBD1. CDR3 size: 14 residues. V gave up 0 bases and J gave up 6 bases; unmatched junction bases: 2. Germline values: CDR1 SGHTS, CDR2 YDEGEE. The CDR3 loop is CASSLGQGAQPQHF. CDR3 bases: TGTGCCAGCAGCTTGGGGCAGGGGGCTCAGCCCCAGCATTTT.

The chain combines TRBV4-2 with TRBJ1-2; no firm D call. Germline V gene sequence: CDR1 LGHNA, CDR2 YNFKEQ. The CDR3 is 18 residues long. V was cut by 4 bases and J by 3 bases, with 24 bases left in between. The CDR3 DNA follows: TGTGCCAGCAGCCGATTCCCCCCTCTATATGGGAGCGACTATGGCTACACCTTC. It yields the protein CASSRFPPLYGSDYGYTF.

Written as DNA, the CDR3 is TGTGCCAGCAGCCCGGGAGTTACGCAGTATTTT. Amino acids: CASSPGVTQYF. The chain combines TRBV5-6 with TRBJ2-3, with D perhaps matching TRBD2 (6 bases). CDR3 length: 11 residues. The V end lost 4 bases, the J end lost 8 bases, and 8 bases lay between the germline ends. Germline V gives CDR1 SGHDT, CDR2 YYEEEE.

The chain employs TRBV4-3 and TRBJ2-7, with a possible D match to TRBD2 (5 bases). The germline CDR1 and CDR2 sequences are LGHNA and YSLEER. This CDR3 comprises 15 residues. The V end was cut by 3 bases, the J end by 0 bases, with 12 bases between. In DNA, the CDR3 is TGCGCCAGCAGCCAGAGGGTGGGTAGCTCCTACGAGCAGTACTTC. Translated: CASSQRVGSSYEQYF.

As to this clone: One end of the junction is discordant with germline, which a read error may explain. The chain recombines TRBV7-9 with TRBJ2-7; D may correspond to TRBD1 or TRBD2 (6 bases each). This CDR3 region has 19 residues. Germline assignment: CDR1 SEHNR and CDR2 FQNEAQ (reference sequence). CDR3 amino acids: CSSSLAVPTGLGQLYEQYF. In DNA, the CDR3 is TGTTCCAGCAGCTTAGCGGTCCCAACGGGCTTGGGACAACTCTACGAGCAGTACTTC.

The rearrangement uses TRBV19 and TRBJ2-7, with 10 bases that match TRBD2. The CDR3 consists of 14 residues. CDR1 is LNHDA, CDR2 SQIVND, per germline (reference sequence). V was pared by 4 bases and J by 5 bases, with 5 bases of the junction left unmatched. The CDR3 sequence is CASSKTLAGDEQYF. In nucleotides, the CDR3 is TGTGCCAGTAGTAAAACCCTAGCGGGAGACGAGCAGTACTTC.

The rearrangement joins TRBV18 to TRBJ2-1; possibly TRBD2 for D (7 bases). The CDR3 totals 16 residues. The V and J ends lost 3 bases and 8 bases respectively, with 20 bases between them. CDR1 and CDR2 (germline): KGHSH, LQKENI. The CDR3: CASSPAAGQTGDEQFF. The CDR3 bases are TGTGCCAGCTCACCCGCAGCGGGACAAACGGGGGATGAGCAGTTCTTC.